This T cell receptor (beta chain) emerged from a study of response to subunit inactivated influenza vaccine. TCRdb called the RT-PCR reads again in MiXCR, with one record for every CDR3 protein. The sample shows hundreds of thousands of distinct CDR3 sequences, 9.5% to 13% of them seen only once. Findings and limits, study-wide: Each seasonal flu vaccination may recruit only limited new T cells, authors suggested.

Trimming cost V 2 bases and J 3 bases; bases outside gene matches: 6. CDR3 length: 16 residues. Germline assignment: CDR1 SGHDN and CDR2 FVKESK. As regards this clonotype: Its antigen is unknown.

The chain has TRBV14 and TRBJ2-5; 10 bases fit TRBD1. This sequence was found in a man aged 45-65 years who received an inactivated influenza vaccine. Sequencing was performed on PBMCs from blood, taken more than 35 days after vaccination. The CDR3 DNA reads as TGTGCCAGCAGCCAAAACAGGGACAGGGGTAAAGAGACCCAGTACTTC. Translating gives CASSQNRDRGKETQYF. Drawing the rest from reference TRBV14 and TRBJ2-5, the complete variable domain is EAGVTQFPSHSVIEKGQTVTLRCDPISGHDNLYWYRRVMGKEIKFLLHFVKESKQDESGMPNNRFLAERTGGTYSTLKVQPAELEDSGVYFCASSQNRDRGKETQYFGPGTRLLVL.